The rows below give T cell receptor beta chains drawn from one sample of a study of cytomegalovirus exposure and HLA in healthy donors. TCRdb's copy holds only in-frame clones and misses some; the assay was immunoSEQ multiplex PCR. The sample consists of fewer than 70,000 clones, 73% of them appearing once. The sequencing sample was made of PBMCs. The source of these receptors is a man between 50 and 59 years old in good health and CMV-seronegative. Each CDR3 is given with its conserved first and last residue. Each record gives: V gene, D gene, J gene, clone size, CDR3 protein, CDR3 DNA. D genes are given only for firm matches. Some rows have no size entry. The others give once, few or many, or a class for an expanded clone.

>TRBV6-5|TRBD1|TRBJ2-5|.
CASSSGQGETQYF
TGTGCCAGCAGTTCCGGACAGGGAGAGACCCAGTACTTC
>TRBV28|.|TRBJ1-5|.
CASSLPPQPQHF
TGTGCCAGCAGTCTCCCCCCTCAGCCCCAGCATTTT
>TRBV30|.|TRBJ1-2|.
CAWSVAVRLSYGYTF
TGTGCCTGGAGTGTAGCAGTCCGACTATCCTATGGCTACACCTTC
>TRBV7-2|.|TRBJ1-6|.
CASSSRVPGAPLHF
TGTGCCAGCAGCAGCAGGGTTCCAGGGGCACCCCTCCACTTT
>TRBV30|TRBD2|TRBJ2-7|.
CALGGNVKYF
TGTGCCCTGGGGGGGAACGTGAAGTACTTC
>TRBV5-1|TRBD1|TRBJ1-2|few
CASSLSTGNPYGYTF
TGCGCCAGCAGCTTATCGACAGGGAATCCCTATGGCTACACCTTC
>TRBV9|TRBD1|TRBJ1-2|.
CASSVAVADRENYGYTF
TGTGCCAGCAGCGTAGCCGTTGCTGACAGGGAGAACTATGGCTACACCTTC
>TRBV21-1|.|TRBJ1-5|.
CASGGNRVIIAPQHF
TGTGCCAGCGGGGGGAACCGGGTAATAATAGCGCCCCAGCATTTT
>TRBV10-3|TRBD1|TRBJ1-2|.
CAIETGNDGYTF
TGTGCCATCGAGACAGGGAATGATGGTTACACCTTC
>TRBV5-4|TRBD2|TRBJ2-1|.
CASSTGLAGVDEQFF
TGTGCCAGCAGCACGGGACTAGCGGGGGTGGATGAGCAGTTCTTC
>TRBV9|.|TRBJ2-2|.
CASSARVLPGGRGTGELFF
TGTGCCAGCAGCGCCCGGGTATTGCCGGGGGGCCGGGGCACCGGGGAGCTGTTTTTT
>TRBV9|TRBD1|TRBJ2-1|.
CASSVVPTDRVSEQFF
TGTGCCAGCAGCGTAGTCCCTACCGACAGGGTGAGTGAGCAGTTCTTC
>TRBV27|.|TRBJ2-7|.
CASSLYGRGYEQYF
TGTGCCAGCAGTTTATATGGCAGGGGATACGAGCAGTACTTC
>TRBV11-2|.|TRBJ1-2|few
CASSLSRVGTQIYGYTF
TGTGCCAGCAGCTTAAGTCGAGTGGGGACACAGATCTATGGCTACACCTTC
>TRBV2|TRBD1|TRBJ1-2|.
CASRRGQGASSYGYTF
TGTGCCAGCCGTCGGGGACAGGGGGCCTCTAGCTATGGCTACACCTTC
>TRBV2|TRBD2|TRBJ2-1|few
CASNSFRLAGDNEQFF
TGTGCCAGCAACTCATTCCGACTAGCGGGGGACAATGAGCAGTTCTTC
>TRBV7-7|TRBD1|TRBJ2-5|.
CASSLDGQGVGETQYF
TGTGCTAGCAGCTTAGATGGCCAGGGGGTGGGAGAGACCCAGTACTTC
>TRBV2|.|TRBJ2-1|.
CASSEVASSYNEQFF
TGTGCCAGCAGTGAGGTAGCGAGCTCCTACAATGAGCAGTTCTTC
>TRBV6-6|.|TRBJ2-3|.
CASSLGTLTSTDTQYF
TGTGCCAGCAGTTTAGGGACACTCACCAGCACAGATACGCAGTATTTT
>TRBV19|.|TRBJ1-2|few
CAGPALGRGYTF
TGTGCCGGCCCGGCTCTTGGGCGAGGCTACACCTTC
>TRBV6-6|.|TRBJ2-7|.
CASSYSPPGAYEQYF
TGTGCCAGCAGTTACTCCCCCCCAGGGGCCTACGAGCAGTACTTC
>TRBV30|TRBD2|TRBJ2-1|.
CAWSVGTSGYNEQFF
TGTGCCTGGAGTGTCGGGACTAGCGGTTACAATGAGCAGTTCTTC
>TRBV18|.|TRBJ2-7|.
CASSLTGNYEQYF
TGTGCCAGCTCGCTGACGGGGAACTACGAGCAGTACTTC
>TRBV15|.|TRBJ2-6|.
CATSLGGTANVLTF
TGTGCCACCAGCTTGGGGGGTACTGCCAACGTCCTGACTTTC
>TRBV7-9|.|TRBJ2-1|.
CASSAETGTKNEQFF
TGTGCCAGCAGCGCAGAAACCGGGACAAAAAATGAGCAGTTCTTC
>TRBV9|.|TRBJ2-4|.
CASSAGSHIQYF
TGTGCCAGCAGCGCGGGGAGTCACATTCAGTACTTC
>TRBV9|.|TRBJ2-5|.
CASSISWSARETQYF
TGTGCCAGCAGCATATCATGGTCCGCGAGGGAGACCCAGTACTTC
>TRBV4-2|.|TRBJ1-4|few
CASSQVSTASEKLFF
TGTGCCAGCAGCCAAGTGTCGACAGCCAGTGAAAAACTGTTTTTT
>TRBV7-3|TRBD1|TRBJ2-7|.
CSSTNLIRDRGLREQYF
TGTTCCAGCACCAACCTGATCCGGGACAGGGGGCTACGCGAGCAGTACTTC
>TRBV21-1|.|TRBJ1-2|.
CASSKRKKDCEHFNYGYTF
TGTGCCAGCAGCAAAAGGAAAAAGGACTGCGAGCATTTTAACTATGGCTACACCTTC
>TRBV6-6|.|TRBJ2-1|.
CASSYGAGPVNNEQFF
TGTGCCAGCAGTTACGGAGCGGGCCCCGTTAACAATGAGCAGTTCTTC
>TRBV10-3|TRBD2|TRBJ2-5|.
CAISETSGGTQETQYF
TGTGCCATCAGTGAGACTAGCGGGGGGACTCAAGAGACCCAGTACTTC
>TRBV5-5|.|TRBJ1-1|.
CASSLDPRGTEAFF
TGTGCCAGCAGCTTGGACCCGAGAGGCACTGAAGCTTTCTTT
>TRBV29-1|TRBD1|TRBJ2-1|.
CSVEVQGNNEQFF
TGCAGCGTTGAGGTACAGGGGAACAATGAGCAGTTCTTC
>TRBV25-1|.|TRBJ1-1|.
CASSDTGGGTEAFF
TGTGCCAGCAGTGATACGGGGGGAGGAACTGAAGCTTTCTTT
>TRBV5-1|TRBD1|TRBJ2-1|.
CASSLSGTGGDEQFF
TGCGCCAGCAGCTTATCCGGGACAGGTGGTGATGAGCAGTTCTTC
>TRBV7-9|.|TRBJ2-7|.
CASSFRQAASYEQYF
TGTGCCAGCAGCTTTCGACAGGCTGCCTCCTACGAGCAGTACTTC
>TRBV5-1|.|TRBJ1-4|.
CASNSGPTNEKLFF
TGCGCCAGCAACTCAGGTCCAACTAATGAAAAACTGTTTTTT
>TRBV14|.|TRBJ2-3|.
CASSPLAASWTDTQYF
TGTGCCAGCAGCCCACTAGCTGCTAGTTGGACAGATACGCAGTATTTT
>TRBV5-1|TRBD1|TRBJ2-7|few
CASSLRTGYYEQYF
TGCGCCAGCAGCTTGAGGACAGGGTACTACGAGCAGTACTTC
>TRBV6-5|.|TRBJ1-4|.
CATKFGTGTNEKLFF
TGTGCCACTAAGTTCGGGACTGGGACTAATGAAAAACTGTTTTTT
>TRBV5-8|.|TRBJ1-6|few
CASSLRWQGSSPLHF
TGTGCCAGCAGCTTGCGGTGGCAGGGAAGTTCACCCCTCCACTTT
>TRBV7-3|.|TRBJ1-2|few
CASSPRGRASGYTF
TGTGCCAGCAGCCCCCGGGGAAGGGCGTCTGGCTACACCTTC
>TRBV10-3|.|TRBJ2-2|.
CAISEQGRGTGELFF
TGTGCCATCAGTGAGCAAGGACGGGGCACCGGGGAGCTGTTTTTT
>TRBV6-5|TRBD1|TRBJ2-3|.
CASRSSGDRWGTQYF
TGTGCCAGCAGATCCTCCGGGGACAGATGGGGTACGCAGTATTTT
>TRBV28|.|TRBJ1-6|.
CASSLTGSSYNSPLHF
TGTGCCAGCAGTTTAACCGGGAGTTCCTATAATTCACCCCTCCACTTT
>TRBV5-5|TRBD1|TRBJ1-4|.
CASSSPQGAFGEKLFF
TGTGCCAGCAGCTCCCCACAGGGGGCTTTCGGTGAAAAACTGTTTTTT
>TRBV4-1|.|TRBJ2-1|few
CASSALGGRGVGNEQFF
TGCGCCAGCAGCGCCCTAGGAGGGAGAGGGGTCGGCAATGAGCAGTTCTTC
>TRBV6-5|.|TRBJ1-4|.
CATHSGLRREKLFF
TGTGCCACCCACTCGGGATTGCGGCGGGAAAAACTGTTTTTT
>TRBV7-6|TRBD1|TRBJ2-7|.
CASSYRGHYEQYF
TGTGCCAGCAGCTACAGGGGCCACTACGAGCAGTACTTC
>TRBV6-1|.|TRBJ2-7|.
CASSDVAHNYEQYF
TGTGCCAGCAGTGATGTGGCCCATAACTACGAGCAGTACTTC
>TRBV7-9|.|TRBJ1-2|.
CSSSGQDILYTF
TGTTCCAGCAGCGGTCAGGACATCCTCTACACCTTC
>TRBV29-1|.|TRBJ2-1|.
CSVRGNTYEQFF
TGCAGCGTTCGAGGGAACACCTATGAGCAGTTCTTC
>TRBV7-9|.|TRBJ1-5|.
CASSPGEGNQPQHF
TGTGCCAGCAGTCCTGGAGAAGGCAATCAGCCCCAGCATTTT
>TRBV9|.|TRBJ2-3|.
CASSVDPPGGSTDTQYF
TGTGCCAGCAGCGTAGATCCCCCCGGGGGAAGCACAGATACGCAGTATTTT
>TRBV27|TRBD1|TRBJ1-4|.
CASSPGTGGNEKLFF
TGTGCCAGCAGTCCGGGGACAGGGGGGAATGAAAAACTGTTTTTT
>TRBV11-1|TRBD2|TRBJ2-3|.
CASSLLAGGTDTQYF
TGTGCCAGCAGCCTGCTAGCGGGGGGCACAGATACGCAGTATTTT